The TCR beta chain described here comes from a study of blood T cell repertoires in COVID-19. Across the study: Nucleic acid was either cDNA or gDNA, and it came from T cells, B-cell-depleted T cells, or PBMCs.

TCRdb's table, derived via immunoSEQ multiplex PCR, lists solely in-frame clones and lacks some. This sample carries 200,000 to 300,000 clones, about 80% of them seen once, and the ten largest clones take 7.5% to 10%. J was trimmed by 7 bases and V by 0 bases; bases with no gene match: 3. The CDR3 is 16 residues long. Per the germline V gene, CDR1 is SGHTA and CDR2 is FQGNSA. The specimen was peripheral blood. The chain employs TRBV7-2 and TRBJ1-6, with 10 bases lining up with TRBD1. The receptor's source is an elderly man with acute or convalescent COVID-19. CDR3 in amino acids: CASSLAGDRGNSPLHF. DNA of the CDR3: TGTGCCAGCAGCTTAGCGGGGGACAGGGGAAATTCACCCCTCCACTTT. Filled out from reference TRBV7-2 and TRBJ1-6, the complete variable domain reads GAGVSQSPSNKVTEKGKDVELRCDPISGHTALYWYRQSLGQGLEFLIYFQGNSAPDKSGLPSDRFSAERTGGSVSTLTIQRTQQEDSAVYLCASSLAGDRGNSPLHFGNGTRLTVT.